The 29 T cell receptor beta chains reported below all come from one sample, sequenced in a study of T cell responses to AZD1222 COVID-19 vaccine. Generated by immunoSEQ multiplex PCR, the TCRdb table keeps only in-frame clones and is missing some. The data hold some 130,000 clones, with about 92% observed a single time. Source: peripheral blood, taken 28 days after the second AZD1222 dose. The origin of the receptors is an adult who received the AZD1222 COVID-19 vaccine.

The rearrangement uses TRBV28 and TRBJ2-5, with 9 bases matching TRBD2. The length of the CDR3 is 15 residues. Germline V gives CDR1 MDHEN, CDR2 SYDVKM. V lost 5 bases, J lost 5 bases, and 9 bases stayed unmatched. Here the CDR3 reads CASSDPAGGQETQYF. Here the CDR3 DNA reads TGTGCCAGCAGTGATCCAGCGGGAGGTCAGGAGACCCAGTACTTC.

Written as DNA, the CDR3 is TGTGCCAGCTCGGCCTCAAACTTGGGCACCATATATTTT. Residues: CASSASNLGTIYF. This chain joins TRBV6-5 and TRBJ1-3; D unresolved. The CDR3 runs 13 residues. Germline CDR1 is MNHEY and CDR2 is SVGAGI. V lost 8 bases and J 9 bases, leaving 17 bases between the germline ends.

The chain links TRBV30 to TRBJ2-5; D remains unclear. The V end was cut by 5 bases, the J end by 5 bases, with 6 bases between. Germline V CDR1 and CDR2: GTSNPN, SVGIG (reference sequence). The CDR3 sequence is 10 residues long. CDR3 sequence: CAWAQETQYF. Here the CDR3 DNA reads TGTGCCTGGGCCCAGGAGACCCAGTACTTC.

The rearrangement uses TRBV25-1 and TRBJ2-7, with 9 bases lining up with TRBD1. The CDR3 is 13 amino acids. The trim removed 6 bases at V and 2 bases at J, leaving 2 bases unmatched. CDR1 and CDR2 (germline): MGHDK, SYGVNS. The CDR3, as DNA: TGTGCCAGCAGCTGGACAGGGGCCTACGAGCAGTACTTC. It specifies CASSWTGAYEQYF.

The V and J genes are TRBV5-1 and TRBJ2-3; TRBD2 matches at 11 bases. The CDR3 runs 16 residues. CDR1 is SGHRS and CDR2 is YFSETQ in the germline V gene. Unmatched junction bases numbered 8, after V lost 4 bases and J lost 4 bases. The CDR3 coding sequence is TGCGCCAGCAGCATTATAGCGGGAGGGTCCGCAGATACGCAGTATTTT. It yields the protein CASSIIAGGSADTQYF.

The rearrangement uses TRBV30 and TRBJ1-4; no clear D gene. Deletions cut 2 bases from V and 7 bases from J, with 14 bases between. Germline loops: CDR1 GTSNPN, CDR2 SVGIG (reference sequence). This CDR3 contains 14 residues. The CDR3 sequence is CAWSRTLRGEKLFF. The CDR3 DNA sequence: TGTGCCTGGAGTCGGACGCTGCGGGGTGAAAAACTGTTTTTT.

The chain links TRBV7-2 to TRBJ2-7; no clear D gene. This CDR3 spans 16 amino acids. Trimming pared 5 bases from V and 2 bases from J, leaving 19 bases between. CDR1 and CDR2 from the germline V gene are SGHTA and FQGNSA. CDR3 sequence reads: CASSPGPLRGPYEQYF. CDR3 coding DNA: TGTGCCAGCAGCCCCGGACCGCTTCGTGGGCCCTACGAGCAGTACTTC.

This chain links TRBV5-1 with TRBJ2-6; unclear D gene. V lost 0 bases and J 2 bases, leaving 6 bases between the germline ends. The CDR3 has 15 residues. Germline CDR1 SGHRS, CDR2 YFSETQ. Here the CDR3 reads CASSLDMPGANVLTF. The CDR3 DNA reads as TGCGCCAGCAGCTTGGATATGCCTGGGGCCAACGTCCTGACTTTC.

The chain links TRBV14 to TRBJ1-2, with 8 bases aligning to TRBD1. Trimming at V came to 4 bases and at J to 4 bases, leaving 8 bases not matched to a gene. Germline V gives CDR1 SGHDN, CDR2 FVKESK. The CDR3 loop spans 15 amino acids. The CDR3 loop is CASSRGQAGGYGYTF. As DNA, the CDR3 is TGTGCCAGCAGCCGGGGACAGGCGGGGGGCTATGGCTACACCTTC.

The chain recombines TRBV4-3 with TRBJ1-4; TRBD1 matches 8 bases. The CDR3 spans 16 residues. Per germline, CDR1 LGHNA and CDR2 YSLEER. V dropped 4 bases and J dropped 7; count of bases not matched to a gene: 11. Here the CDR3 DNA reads TGCGCCAGCAGCCGTGGCCAGGGGGCGAATGGTGAAAAACTGTTTTTT. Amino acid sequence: CASSRGQGANGEKLFF.

The CDR3, as DNA: TGTGCCAGCAGCTTCCCCAGGGGGAATGAGCAGTTCTTC. Protein sequence: CASSFPRGNEQFF. V and J are TRBV7-9 and TRBJ2-1; 7 bases match TRBD1. This CDR3 is built from 13 residues. After removal of 3 bases from V and 7 bases from J, the junction contained 3 bases not matched to a gene. Per the germline V gene, CDR1 is SEHNR and CDR2 is FQNEAQ (reference sequence).

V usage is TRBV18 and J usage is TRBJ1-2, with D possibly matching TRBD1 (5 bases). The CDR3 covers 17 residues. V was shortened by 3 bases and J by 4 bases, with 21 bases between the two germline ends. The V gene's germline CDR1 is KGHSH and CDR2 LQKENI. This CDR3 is CASSPSSREWSSYGYTF. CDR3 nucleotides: TGTGCCAGCTCACCCTCGTCCAGGGAGTGGAGTAGCTATGGCTACACCTTC.

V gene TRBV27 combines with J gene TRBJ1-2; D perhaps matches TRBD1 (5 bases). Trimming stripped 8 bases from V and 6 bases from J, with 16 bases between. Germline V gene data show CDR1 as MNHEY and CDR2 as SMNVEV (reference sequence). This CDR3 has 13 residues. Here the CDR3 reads CASSQSGTDGYTF. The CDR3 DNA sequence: TGTGCCAGCTCTCAGTCCGGGACGGATGGCTACACCTTC.

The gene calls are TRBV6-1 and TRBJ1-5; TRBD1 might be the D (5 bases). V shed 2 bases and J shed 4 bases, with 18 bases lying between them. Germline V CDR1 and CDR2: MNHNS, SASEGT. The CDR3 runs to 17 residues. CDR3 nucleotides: TGTGCCAGCAGTGAATACCAGGGATGGGTCGTGAATCAGCCCCAGCATTTT. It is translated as CASSEYQGWVVNQPQHF.

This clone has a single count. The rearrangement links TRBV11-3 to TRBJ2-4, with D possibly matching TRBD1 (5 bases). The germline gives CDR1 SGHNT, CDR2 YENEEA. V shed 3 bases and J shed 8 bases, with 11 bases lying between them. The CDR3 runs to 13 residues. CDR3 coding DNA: TGTGCCAGCAGCTTCACTGGGGCGGACATTCAGTACTTC. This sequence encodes CASSFTGADIQYF.

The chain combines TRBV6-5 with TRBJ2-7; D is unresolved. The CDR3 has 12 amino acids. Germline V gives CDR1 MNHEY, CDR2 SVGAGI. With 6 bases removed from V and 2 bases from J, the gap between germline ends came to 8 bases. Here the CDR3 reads CASRAQAYEQYF. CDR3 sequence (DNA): TGTGCCAGCAGGGCCCAGGCCTACGAGCAGTACTTC.

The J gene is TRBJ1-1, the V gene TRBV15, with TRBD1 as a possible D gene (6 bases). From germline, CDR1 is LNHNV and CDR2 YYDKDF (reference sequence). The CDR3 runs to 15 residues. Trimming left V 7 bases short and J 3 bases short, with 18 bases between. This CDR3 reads CATTYRAAFYTEAFF. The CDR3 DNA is TGTGCCACCACCTACAGGGCCGCTTTCTACACTGAAGCTTTCTTT. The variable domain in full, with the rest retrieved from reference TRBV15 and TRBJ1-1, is DAMVIQNPRYQVTQFGKPVTLSCSQTLNHNVMYWYQQKSSQAPKLLFHYYDKDFNNEADTPDNFQSRRPNTSFCFLDIRSPGLGDTAMYLCATTYRAAFYTEAFFGQGTRLTVV.

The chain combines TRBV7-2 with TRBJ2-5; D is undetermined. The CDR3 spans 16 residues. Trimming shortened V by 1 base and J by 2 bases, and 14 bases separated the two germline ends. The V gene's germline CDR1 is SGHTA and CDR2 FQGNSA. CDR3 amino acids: CASSLGSLGVQETQYF. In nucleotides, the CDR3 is TGTGCCAGCAGCTTAGGATCCCTTGGTGTACAAGAGACCCAGTACTTC.

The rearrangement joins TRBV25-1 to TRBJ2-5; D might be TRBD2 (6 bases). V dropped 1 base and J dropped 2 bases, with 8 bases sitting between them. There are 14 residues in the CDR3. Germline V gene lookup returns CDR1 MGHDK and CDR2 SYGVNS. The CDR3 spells CASSEWEEQETQYF. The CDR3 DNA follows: TGTGCCAGCAGTGAATGGGAGGAACAAGAGACCCAGTACTTC.

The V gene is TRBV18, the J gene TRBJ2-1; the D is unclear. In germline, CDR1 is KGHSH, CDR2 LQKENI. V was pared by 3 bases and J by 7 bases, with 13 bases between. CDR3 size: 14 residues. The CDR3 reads CASSPTPFGNEQFF. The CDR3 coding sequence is TGTGCCAGCTCACCGACCCCGTTCGGGAATGAGCAGTTCTTC.

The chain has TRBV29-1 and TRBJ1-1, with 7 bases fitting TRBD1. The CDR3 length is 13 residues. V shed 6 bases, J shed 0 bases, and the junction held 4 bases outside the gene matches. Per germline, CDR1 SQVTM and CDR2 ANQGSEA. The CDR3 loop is CSVAGTVNTEAFF. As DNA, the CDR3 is TGCAGCGTGGCCGGGACAGTGAACACTGAAGCTTTCTTT. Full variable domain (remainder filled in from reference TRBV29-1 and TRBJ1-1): SAVISQKPSRDICQRGTSLTIQCQVDSQVTMMFWYRQQPGQSLTLIATANQGSEATYESGFVIDKFPISRPNLTFSTLTVSNMSPEDSSIYLCSVAGTVNTEAFFGQGTRLTVV.

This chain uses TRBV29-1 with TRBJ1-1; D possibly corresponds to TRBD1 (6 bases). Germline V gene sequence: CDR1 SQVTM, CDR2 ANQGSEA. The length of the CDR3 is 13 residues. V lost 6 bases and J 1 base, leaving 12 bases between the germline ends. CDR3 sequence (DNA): TGCAGCGTGCCAGGGGTCCCGAACACTGAAGCTTTCTTT. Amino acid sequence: CSVPGVPNTEAFF.

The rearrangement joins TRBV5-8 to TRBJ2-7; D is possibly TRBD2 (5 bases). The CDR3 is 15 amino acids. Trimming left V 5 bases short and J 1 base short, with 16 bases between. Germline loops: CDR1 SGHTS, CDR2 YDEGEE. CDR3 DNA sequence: TGTGCCAGCAGGTTTAAACCAGAGGGATCCTACGAGCAGTACTTC. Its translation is CASRFKPEGSYEQYF.

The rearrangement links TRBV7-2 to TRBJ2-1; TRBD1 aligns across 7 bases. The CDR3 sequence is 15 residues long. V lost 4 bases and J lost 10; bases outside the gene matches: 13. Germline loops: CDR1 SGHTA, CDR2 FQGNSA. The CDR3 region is CASSSWTGPVEEQFF. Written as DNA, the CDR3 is TGTGCCAGCAGCTCCTGGACAGGACCCGTCGAAGAGCAGTTCTTC. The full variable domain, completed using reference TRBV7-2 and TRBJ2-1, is GAGVSQSPSNKVTEKGKDVELRCDPISGHTALYWYRQSLGQGLEFLIYFQGNSAPDKSGLPSDRFSAERTGGSVSTLTIQRTQQEDSAVYLCASSSWTGPVEEQFFGPGTRLTVL.

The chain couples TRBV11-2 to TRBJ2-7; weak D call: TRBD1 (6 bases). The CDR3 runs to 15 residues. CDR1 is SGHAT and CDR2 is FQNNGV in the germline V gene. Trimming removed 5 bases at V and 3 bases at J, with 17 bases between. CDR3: CASSRRQETYYEQYF. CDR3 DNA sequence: TGTGCCAGCAGCCGAAGACAGGAGACGTACTACGAGCAGTACTTC.

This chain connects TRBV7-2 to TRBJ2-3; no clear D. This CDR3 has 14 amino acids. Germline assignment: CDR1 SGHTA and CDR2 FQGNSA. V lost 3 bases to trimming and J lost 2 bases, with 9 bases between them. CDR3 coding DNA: TGTGCCAGCAGCTTTGGTCCTATCACAGATACGCAGTATTTT. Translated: CASSFGPITDTQYF.

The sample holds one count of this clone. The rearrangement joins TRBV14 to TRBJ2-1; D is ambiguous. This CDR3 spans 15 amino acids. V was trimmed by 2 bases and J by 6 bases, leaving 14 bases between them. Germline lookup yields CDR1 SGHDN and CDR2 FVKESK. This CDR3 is CASSQIRRKGNEQFF. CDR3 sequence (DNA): TGTGCCAGCAGCCAAATCAGGAGAAAAGGCAATGAGCAGTTCTTC.

The DNA for the CDR3 is TGTGCCATCAGTGACGACCTTAGCAATCAGCCCCAGCATTTT. It yields the protein CAISDDLSNQPQHF. The chain employs TRBV10-3 and TRBJ1-5; no definite D call. This CDR3 has 14 residues. Germline lookup yields CDR1 ENHRY and CDR2 SYGVKD. Trimming removed 3 bases at V and 0 bases at J, with 6 bases between.

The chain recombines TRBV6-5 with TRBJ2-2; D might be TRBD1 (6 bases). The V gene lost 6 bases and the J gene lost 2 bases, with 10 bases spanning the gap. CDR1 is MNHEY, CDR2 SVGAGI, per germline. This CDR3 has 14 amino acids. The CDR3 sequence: CASRQTGNTGELFF. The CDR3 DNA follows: TGTGCCAGCAGGCAGACAGGAAACACCGGGGAGCTGTTTTTT.